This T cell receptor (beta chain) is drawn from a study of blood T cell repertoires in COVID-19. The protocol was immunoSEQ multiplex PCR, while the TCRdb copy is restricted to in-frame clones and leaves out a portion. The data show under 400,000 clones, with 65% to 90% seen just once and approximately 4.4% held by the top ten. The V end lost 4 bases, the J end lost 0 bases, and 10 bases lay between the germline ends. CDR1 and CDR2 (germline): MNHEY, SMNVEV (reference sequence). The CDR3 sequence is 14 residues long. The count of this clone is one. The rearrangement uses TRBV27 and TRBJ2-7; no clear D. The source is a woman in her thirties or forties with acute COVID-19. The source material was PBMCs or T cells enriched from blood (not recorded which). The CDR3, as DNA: TGTGCCAGCAGTTCATCCAGAAACTCCTACGAGCAGTACTTC. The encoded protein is CASSSSRNSYEQYF.